The clone carrying this TCR beta chain appeared once. Its specificity is not known. Average productive template count per sample was approximately 41,000. This table comes from immunoSEQ multiplex PCR, and its TCRdb copy is limited to in-frame clones, with some not included. The profile shows roughly 13,000 clones, roughly nine tenths of them singletons. The CDR3 runs to 14 residues. V was clipped by 3 bases and J by 4 bases, with 15 bases between them. Germline V gene sequence: CDR1 GTSNPN, CDR2 SVGIG (reference sequence). The sample belongs to a study of STAT3 mutations in large granular lymphocyte leukemia. Study information: Roughly half the longitudinally sequenced T-LGLL patients had canonical STAT3 mutations. Study-level points and caveats: In T-cell large granular lymphocyte leukemia, about half of patients showed multiple immunodominant subclonotypes.

The chain recombines TRBV30 with TRBJ1-1, with D perhaps matching TRBD1 (6 bases). This receptor was obtained from a middle-aged man with T-cell large granular lymphocyte leukemia. Some clones in this sample may be carry-over from other donors' samples. The sample taken for sequencing was peripheral blood mononuclear cells. CDR3 sequence (DNA): TGTGCCTGGAGAGAGGGGGGCGCTCGCACTGAAGCTTTCTTT. Residues: CAWREGGARTEAFF.